Reported below is one TCR beta chain. The sample originates from a study of CD8 T cells in Susac syndrome. TCR beta sequencing covered blood CD8+ and CD4+ T cells. It was with random hexamers that 0.5 to 1 ug RNA was reverse transcribed. The TCR beta CDR3 was amplified by immunoSEQ multiplex PCR across 54 Vbeta, 13 Jbeta. One entry per CDR3 protein, called by TCRdb with MiXCR from the immunoSEQ multiplex PCR reads. The sample shows about 300,000 distinct CDR3 sequences, roughly 85% of them seen only once. Germline loops: CDR1 MNHEY, CDR2 SMNVEV (reference sequence). Trimming stripped 4 bases from V and 1 base from J, with 16 bases between. The CDR3 contains 16 residues.

The genes are TRBV27 and TRBJ2-5; D is perhaps TRBD1 or TRBD2 (6 bases each). The TCR originated in a human donor with multiple sclerosis. What was sequenced was CD8+ T cells from PBMCs. In nucleotides, the CDR3 is TGTGCCAGCAGTTGGGGGGCACACCCGCCCCAAGAGACCCAGTACTTC. Amino acids: CASSWGAHPPQETQYF.